The following is a TCR beta chain sequence with its context. Per the germline V gene, CDR1 is MNHNS and CDR2 is SASEGT. The CDR3 is 15 amino acids. Trimming left V 3 bases short and J 2 bases short, with 13 bases between. Primers included in the PCR were 60 Vbeta and 13 Jbeta primers. Sequenced by immunoSEQ multiplex PCR; TCRdb stores in-frame clones only, minus some. The table lists about 130,000 clones, about four fifths of them singletons. This specimen comes from a study of cytomegalovirus exposure and HLA in healthy donors. This TCR came from a man between 35 and 55 years old in good health and CMV-seronegative. This chain joins TRBV6-1 and TRBJ1-2; no firm D call. Sequenced: PBMCs. In DNA form, the CDR3 reads TGTGCCAGCAGTGATAATATCGGCAGGAACTATGGCTACACCTTC. It translates to CASSDNIGRNYGYTF.